These T cell receptor beta chains were read from a single sample in a study of blood T cell repertoires in COVID-19. Sequenced by immunoSEQ multiplex PCR; TCRdb stores in-frame clones only, minus some. The sample lists roughly 430,000 clones; over 75% were seen once. The sequenced material came from PBMCs or T cells enriched from blood (not recorded which). These receptors were taken from a middle-aged woman with acute COVID-19. CDR3s include the opening cysteine and the closing phenylalanine or tryptophan. A D gene is named only where the DNA matches it firmly. For some rows the clone size is stated as once, few or many, or as a class when expanded; others skip it.

>NA|TRBJ1-5|TRBV30|few
TGTGCCTGGAGTCCCAGTGGGGAGGGGTTTAGCAATCAGCCCCAGCATTTT
CAWSPSGEGFSNQPQHF
>NA|TRBJ1-1|TRBV12-3/TRBV12-4|NA
TGTGCCAGCACCTGGCCGGGGGACACTGAAGCTTTCTTT
CASTWPGDTEAFF
>NA|TRBJ2-1|TRBV30|NA
TGTGCCTGGAGCCTAGAGGACTACAATGAGCAGTTCTTC
CAWSLEDYNEQFF
>TRBD1|TRBJ1-2|TRBV10-1|NA
TGCGCCAGCAGTGGACAGGGCAATTGGAACTATGGCTACACCTTC
CASSGQGNWNYGYTF
>NA|TRBJ1-1|TRBV6-2/TRBV6-3|NA
TGTGCCAGCAGTAACGGGGGAAAAGCTTTCTTT
CASSNGGKAFF
>NA|TRBJ1-2|TRBV7-9|few
TGTGCCAGCAGCTTAGGGGGCCAAGGCTACACCTTC
CASSLGGQGYTF
>NA|TRBJ2-3|TRBV4-1|NA
TGCGCCAGCAGCCACATAGCGGACTCCCCGACGCAGTATTTT
CASSHIADSPTQYF
>NA|TRBJ2-5|TRBV30|NA
TGTGCCTGGAGTGTTGGTCACTACCAAGAGACCCAGTACTTC
CAWSVGHYQETQYF
>NA|TRBJ2-1|TRBV21-1|NA
TGTGCCAGCAGCAAAGTTGCAGCGAAAAGCTCCTACAATGAGCAGTTCTTC
CASSKVAAKSSYNEQFF
>NA|TRBJ2-7|TRBV7-8|once
TGTGCCAGCAGCGTGGCTAGCCGCCCCTTTCGCGAGCAGTACTTC
CASSVASRPFREQYF
>TRBD2|TRBJ2-3|TRBV6-1|NA
TGTGCCAGCGGGGAGGGAGATAGCACAGATACGCAGTATTTT
CASGEGDSTDTQYF
>TRBD2|TRBJ2-5|TRBV6-2/TRBV6-3|NA
TGTGCCAGCAGTTACGGACTAGCGGGGGTCACGTACCAAGAGACCCAGTACTTC
CASSYGLAGVTYQETQYF
>TRBD1|TRBJ1-6|TRBV29-1|NA
TGCAGCGTTGGTCAGGGGGGAAATTCACCCCTCCACTTT
CSVGQGGNSPLHF
>NA|TRBJ1-5|TRBV4-1|NA
TGCGCCAGCAGCCAAGATTGGGTGACGCTAGATCAGCCCCAGCATTTT
CASSQDWVTLDQPQHF
>NA|TRBJ1-4|TRBV5-1|NA
TGCGCCAGCAGCTTGGCTGGGGCAGTAAATGAAAAACTGTTTTTT
CASSLAGAVNEKLFF
>NA|TRBJ2-5|TRBV5-1|NA
TGCGCCAGCAGCTTTAGCGGCCCGCAAGAGACCCAGTACTTC
CASSFSGPQETQYF
>NA|TRBJ1-3|TRBV9|NA
TGTGCCAGCAGCGACCCCCGGTACAGGGCCTCTGGAAACACCATATATTTT
CASSDPRYRASGNTIYF
>TRBD2|TRBJ2-1|TRBV11-2|NA
TGTGCCAGCAGCTTGCTAGCGGGGGGGGTAAATGAGCAGTTCTTC
CASSLLAGGVNEQFF
>TRBD1|TRBJ1-5|TRBV6-1|NA
TGTGCCAGCAGTGAACCCCCCGGGACAGGAGTCAATCAGCCCCAGCATTTT
CASSEPPGTGVNQPQHF
>NA|TRBJ2-7|TRBV25-1|NA
TGTGCCAGCAGTGTACAGGGCTACGAGCAGTACTTC
CASSVQGYEQYF
>TRBD2|TRBJ2-5|TRBV3-1/TRBV3-2|once
TGTGCCAGCACCCTTAGCGGGGGGCAAGAGACCCAGTACTTC
CASTLSGGQETQYF
>TRBD1|TRBJ2-5|TRBV2|once
TGTGCCATAACGAAGGGGGCGGGAGAGACCCAGTACTTC
CAITKGAGETQYF
>NA|TRBJ2-5|TRBV19|NA
TGTGCCAGTAGTTTTAGGGGTGAGACCCAGTACTTC
CASSFRGETQYF
>TRBD2|TRBJ2-1|TRBV19|NA
TGTGCCAGTAGTATAGATGACACGGGGGGGATGAATGAGCAGTTCTTC
CASSIDDTGGMNEQFF
>NA|TRBJ2-7|TRBV7-6|once
TGTGCCAGCAGCTTAGTAGGTTCGCCAGGGCCCTACGAGCAGTACTTC
CASSLVGSPGPYEQYF
>TRBD2|TRBJ2-3|TRBV20-1|NA
TGCAGTGCTAGTCTACTAGCGTTTAGCACAGATACGCAGTATTTT
CSASLLAFSTDTQYF
>NA|TRBJ1-5|TRBV19|NA
TGTGCCAGTAGCCCCAGATTCACAGCGGGAGGGACGGGCAATCAGCCCCAGCATTTT
CASSPRFTAGGTGNQPQHF
>TRBD2|TRBJ2-3|TRBV5-5|NA
TGTGCCACGAGGGGACTAGCGGGGGGCACAGATACGCAGTATTTT
CATRGLAGGTDTQYF
>TRBD1|TRBJ2-7|TRBV2|NA
TGTGCCAGCAGAGGTACAGGGGGCGGCGAGCAGTACTTC
CASRGTGGGEQYF
>NA|TRBJ1-3|TRBV2|NA
TGTGCCAGCAGTGAAAATCGGGGAGACTCTGGAAACACCATATATTTT
CASSENRGDSGNTIYF
>NA|TRBJ2-7|TRBV4-2|NA
TGTGCCAGCAGCCAGACTTTCCTCTCCTACGAGCAGTACTTC
CASSQTFLSYEQYF
>TRBD1|TRBJ1-5|TRBV7-2|NA
TGTGCCAGCAGCCTAACTGGGACAGAGAGCAATCAGCCCCAGCATTTT
CASSLTGTESNQPQHF
>NA|TRBJ1-2|TRBV7-2|NA
TGTGCCAGCAGCTTAGTCACAGGCTATGGCTACACCTTC
CASSLVTGYGYTF
>NA|TRBJ1-2|TRBV3-1/TRBV3-2|NA
TGTGCCAGCAGCGCAGGGTCCCACTATGGCTACACCTTC
CASSAGSHYGYTF
>NA|TRBJ1-2|TRBV5-4|once
TGTGCCAGCAGCTTAAGGACACCTAACTATGGCTACACCTTC
CASSLRTPNYGYTF
>NA|TRBJ2-3|TRBV5-6|NA
TGTGCCAGCAGCCCACCGAGGAGGCTCACAGATACGCAGTATTTT
CASSPPRRLTDTQYF
>NA|TRBJ2-3|TRBV20-1|NA
TGCAGTGCTAGGGACTTTCATACGCAGTATTTT
CSARDFHTQYF
>NA|TRBJ1-1|TRBV30|NA
TGTGCCTGGGCCCAAAGGGGGGGCACTGAAGCTTTCTTT
CAWAQRGGTEAFF
>NA|TRBJ1-6|TRBV5-1|NA
TGCGCCAGCAGCTCGGGACAAACCTATAATTCACCCCTCCACTTT
CASSSGQTYNSPLHF
>NA|TRBJ2-5|TRBV7-9|few
TGTGCCAGCAGCTTACTTTATGTCTACCAAGAGACCCAGTACTTC
CASSLLYVYQETQYF
>TRBD2|TRBJ2-3|TRBV6-5|NA
TGTGCCAGCACCCTGACTAGCGCGGATACGCAGTATTTT
CASTLTSADTQYF
>TRBD1|TRBJ2-3|TRBV6-4|NA
TGTGCCAGCAGTCTCGGACAGGGGCGGACAGATACGCAGTATTTT
CASSLGQGRTDTQYF
>TRBD1|TRBJ2-7|TRBV18|NA
TGTGCCAGCTCACGGGCGGGACAGGGCCCTTTGGAGCAGTACTTC
CASSRAGQGPLEQYF
>NA|TRBJ1-2|TRBV21-1|NA
TGTGCCAGCAGCAAAACGGAGAGTGGCTACACCTTC
CASSKTESGYTF
>NA|TRBJ1-2|TRBV30|NA
TGTGCCTGGAGTGCCCGGGGTTCGGCTAACTATGGCTACACCTTC
CAWSARGSANYGYTF